The clone carrying this T cell receptor (beta chain) has a count of ten or more. Its matching antigen is unknown. Germline CDR1 is SGHTA and CDR2 is FQGNSA. With 1 base removed from V and 5 bases from J, the gap between germline ends came to 17 bases. The CDR3 runs 16 residues. This sample stems from a study of T cell repertoires in cytomegalovirus infection. Whole-study context: HLA-C-restricted CMV epitopes, recently identified, and well-studied HLA-B-restricted ones were used by the study. Both a matching HLA type and CMV infection were indicated by public TCR beta signatures. Study-level findings and limits: Totalled public TCR beta family frequency picked out people who carried CMV plus the relevant HLA.

TCRdb ran MiXCR on the reads and lists one entry per CDR3 protein. Counted here are hundreds of thousands of distinct CDR3 sequences, approximately 33% occurring once; the ten biggest clones make up about 20%. The chain is built from TRBV7-2 and TRBJ1-1; a weak D match, TRBD1 (5 bases). The sequencing here drew on cultured PBMCs, taken from culture after CMV antigen stimulation. This TCR derives from a human donor in good health (CMV status not recorded). Some clones in this sample may be carry-over from other donors' samples. The CDR3 sequence is CASSLDGGSMWTEAFF. CDR3 nucleotide sequence: TGTGCCAGCAGCTTAGACGGGGGTTCTATGTGGACTGAAGCTTTCTTT.